The rows below give T cell receptor beta chains drawn from one sample of a study of regulatory T cells in long-lasting Graves disease. TCRdb called the multiplex PCR reads again in MiXCR, with one record for every CDR3 protein. This sample has 560,000 or so distinct CDR3 sequences; around 15% occur once, and the top ten carry 12%. This sample was shared with a second study, whose subject was T cells in Graves' hyperthyroidism and ophthalmopathy.

This specimen was peripheral blood mononuclear cells (PBMCs), taken at new diagnosis, from a patient treated with antithyroid drugs. These TCRs come from a man aged 18-30 years with Graves disease. CDR3s include the opening cysteine and the closing phenylalanine or tryptophan. D genes are given only for firm matches. The size field is filled for only some rows; it gives once, few, many or a size class.

CDR3aa,CDR3nt,abundance,v_gene,d_gene,j_gene
CAWSVQAGRGYTF,TGTGCCTGGAGTGTACAGGCAGGGCGGGGCTACACCTTC,few,TRBV30,.,TRBJ1-2
CASNVQGADTQYF,TGTGCCAGCAATGTACAGGGGGCCGATACGCAGTATTTT,few,TRBV14,TRBD1,TRBJ2-3
CASSLERDRAYGYTF,TGTGCCAGCAGCTTGGAAAGGGACAGGGCGTATGGCTACACCTTC,.,TRBV5-4,TRBD1,TRBJ1-2
CASEGRASYEQYF,TGTGCCAGTGAAGGCAGAGCTTCCTACGAGCAGTACTTC,.,TRBV19,.,TRBJ2-7
CSARRQSTYEQYF,TGCAGTGCTAGGAGACAGTCGACCTACGAGCAGTACTTC,few,TRBV20-1,.,TRBJ2-7
CASSLVNKVNTEAFF,TGTGCCAGCAGCCTCGTGAATAAAGTGAACACTGAAGCTTTCTTT,.,TRBV7-9,.,TRBJ1-1
CASSYSWEAPPDTQYF,TGTGCCAGCAGTTACTCTTGGGAGGCCCCCCCGGATACGCAGTATTTT,.,TRBV6-2/TRBV6-3,.,TRBJ2-3
CASSQNPSGAYNEQFF,TGCGCCAGCAGCCAAAATCCTAGCGGGGCCTACAATGAGCAGTTCTTC,few,TRBV4-1,TRBD2,TRBJ2-1
CASSAQGQGSYNEQFF,TGTGCCAGCAGCGCCCAAGGACAGGGCTCCTACAATGAGCAGTTCTTC,.,TRBV9,TRBD1,TRBJ2-1
CSAQDLTSGLSYEQYF,TGCAGTGCTCAAGATTTGACTAGCGGACTTTCCTACGAGCAGTACTTC,.,TRBV20-1,TRBD2,TRBJ2-7
CASTYETGGFSGNTIYF,TGTGCCAGCACCTATGAGACAGGGGGTTTCTCTGGAAACACCATATATTTT,few,TRBV7-9,TRBD1,TRBJ1-3
CSVDFGTSGSREQYF,TGCAGTGTTGACTTCGGGACTAGCGGGAGTAGGGAGCAGTACTTC,few,TRBV20-1,TRBD2,TRBJ2-7
CASSLLLGQGSYEQYF,TGTGCCAGCAGTTTATTGCTGGGACAGGGTTCCTACGAGCAGTACTTC,many,TRBV27,TRBD1,TRBJ2-7
CASMRTAREQYF,TGTGCCAGCATGAGGACAGCCCGTGAGCAGTACTTC,.,TRBV5-6,.,TRBJ2-7
CASRKDRVNTEAFF,TGTGCCAGCAGGAAGGACAGGGTTAACACTGAAGCTTTCTTT,few,TRBV6-1,TRBD1,TRBJ1-1